This T cell receptor beta chain was obtained from a study of T-cell reconstitution after alpha-beta-depleted transplantation in children. This CDR3 has 14 amino acids. With 1 base clipped from V and 6 bases from J, the junction kept 7 bases outside the gene matches. The germline CDR1 and CDR2 sequences are DFQATT and SNEGSKA (reference sequence). Preparing the TCRbeta library involved the use of unique molecular identifiers. In TCRdb, the PCR reads were re-called with MiXCR into one record per CDR3 protein. In the table there are about 270,000 distinct CDR3 sequences, roughly 9.5% of which are singletons.

The TCR was taken from a human donor who donated a stem cell graft to a child with SCID. The sequencing used PBMCs from the stem cell graft donor, collected from the stem cell graft. The chain uses TRBV20-1 and TRBJ2-3; 7 bases are shared with TRBD2. The chain's CDR3 is CSARVGGGWDTQYF. Written as DNA, the CDR3 is TGCAGTGCTAGAGTGGGCGGGGGTTGGGATACGCAGTATTTT.